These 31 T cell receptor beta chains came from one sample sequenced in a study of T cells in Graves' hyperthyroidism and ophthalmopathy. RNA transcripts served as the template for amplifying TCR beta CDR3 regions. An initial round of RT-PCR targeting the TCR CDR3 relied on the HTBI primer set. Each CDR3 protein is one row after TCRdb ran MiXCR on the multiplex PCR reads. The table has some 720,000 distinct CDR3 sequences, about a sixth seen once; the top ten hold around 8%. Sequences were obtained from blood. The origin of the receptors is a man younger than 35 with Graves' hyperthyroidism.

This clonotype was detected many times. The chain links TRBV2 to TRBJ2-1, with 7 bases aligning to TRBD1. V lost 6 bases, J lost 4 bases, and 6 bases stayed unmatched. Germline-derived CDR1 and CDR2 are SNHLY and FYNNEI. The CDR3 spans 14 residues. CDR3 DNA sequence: TGTGCCAGCAGGGGGACAGATGCTTACAATGAGCAGTTCTTC. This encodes CASRGTDAYNEQFF.

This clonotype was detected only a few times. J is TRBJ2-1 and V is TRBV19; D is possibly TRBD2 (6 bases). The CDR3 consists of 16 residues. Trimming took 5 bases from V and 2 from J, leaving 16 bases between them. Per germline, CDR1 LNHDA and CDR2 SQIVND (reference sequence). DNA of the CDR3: TGTGCCAGTAGTCCCCGGGGAAGCGGGCCCTACAATGAGCAGTTCTTC. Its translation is CASSPRGSGPYNEQFF. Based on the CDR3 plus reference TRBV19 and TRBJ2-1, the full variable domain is DGGITQSPKYLFRKEGQNVTLSCEQNLNHDAMYWYRQDPGQGLRLIYYSQIVNDFQKGDIAEGYSVSREKKESFPLTVTSAQKNPTAFYLCASSPRGSGPYNEQFFGPGTRLTVL.

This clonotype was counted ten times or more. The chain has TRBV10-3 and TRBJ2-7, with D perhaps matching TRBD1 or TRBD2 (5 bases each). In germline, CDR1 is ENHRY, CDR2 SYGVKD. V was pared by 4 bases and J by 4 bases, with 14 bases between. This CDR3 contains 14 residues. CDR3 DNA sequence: TGTGCCATCAGTGGGGGGACGGATCCTTACGAGCAGTACTTC. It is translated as CAISGGTDPYEQYF.

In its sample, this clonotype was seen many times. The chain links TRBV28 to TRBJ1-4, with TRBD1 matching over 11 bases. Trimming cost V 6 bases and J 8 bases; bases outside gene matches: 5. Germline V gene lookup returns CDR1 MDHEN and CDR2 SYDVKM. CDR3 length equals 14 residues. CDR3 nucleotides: TGTGCCAGCAGCTTGGACAGGGGGCAGGAAAAACTGTTTTTT. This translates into CASSLDRGQEKLFF. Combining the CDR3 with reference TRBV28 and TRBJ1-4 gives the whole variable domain DVKVTQSSRYLVKRTGEKVFLECVQDMDHENMFWYRQDPGLGLRLIYFSYDVKMKEKGDIPEGYSVSREKKERFSLILESASTNQTSMYLCASSLDRGQEKLFFGSGTQLSVL.

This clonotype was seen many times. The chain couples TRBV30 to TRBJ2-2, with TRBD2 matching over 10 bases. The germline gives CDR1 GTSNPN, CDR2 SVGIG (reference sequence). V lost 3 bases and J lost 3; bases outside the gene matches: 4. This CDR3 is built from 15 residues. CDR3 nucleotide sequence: TGTGCCTGGAGAGATCTAGCGGGAGACACCGGGGAGCTGTTTTTT. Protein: CAWRDLAGDTGELFF.

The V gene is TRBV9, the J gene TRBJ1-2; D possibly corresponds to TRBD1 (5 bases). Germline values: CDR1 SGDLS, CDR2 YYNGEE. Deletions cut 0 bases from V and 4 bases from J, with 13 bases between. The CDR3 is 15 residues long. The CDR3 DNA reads TGTGCCAGCAGCGTAGGGGACTCCGAGGGCTATGGCTACACCTTC. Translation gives CASSVGDSEGYGYTF.

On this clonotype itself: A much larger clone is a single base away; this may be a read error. This CDR3 reads CASSPRGDDQFF. The DNA for the CDR3 is TGTGCCAGCAGCCCTAGGGGGGATGATCAGTTCTTC. The chain is built from TRBV7-6 and TRBJ2-1, with D possibly called TRBD1 or TRBD2 (6 bases each). CDR3 length equals 12 residues. Germline V gene sequence: CDR1 SGHVS, CDR2 FNYEAQ. The variable domain in full, with the rest retrieved from reference TRBV7-6 and TRBJ2-1, is GAGVSQSPRYKVTKRGQDVALRCDPISGHVSLYWYRQALGQGPEFLTYFNYEAQQDKSGLPNDRFSAERPEGSISTLTIQRTEQRDSAMYRCASSPRGDDQFFGPGTRLTVL.

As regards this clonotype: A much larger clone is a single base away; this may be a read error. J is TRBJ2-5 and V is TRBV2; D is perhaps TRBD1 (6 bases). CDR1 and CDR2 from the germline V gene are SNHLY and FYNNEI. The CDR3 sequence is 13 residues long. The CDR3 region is CAAGRGSVEAQYF. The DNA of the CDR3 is TGTGCCGCCGGAAGGGGGTCAGTAGAGGCCCAGTACTTC.

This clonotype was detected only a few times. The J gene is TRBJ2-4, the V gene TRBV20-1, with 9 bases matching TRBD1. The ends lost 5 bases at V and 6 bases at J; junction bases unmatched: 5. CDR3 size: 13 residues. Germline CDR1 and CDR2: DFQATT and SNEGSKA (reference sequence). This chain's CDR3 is CSAPDRGGNIQYF. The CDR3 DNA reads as TGCAGTGCTCCGGACAGGGGAGGAAACATTCAGTACTTC.

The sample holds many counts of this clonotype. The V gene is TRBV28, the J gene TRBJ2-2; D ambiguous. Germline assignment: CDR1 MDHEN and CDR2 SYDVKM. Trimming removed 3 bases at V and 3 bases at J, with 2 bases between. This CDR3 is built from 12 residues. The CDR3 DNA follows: TGTGCCAGCAGTTTCGACACCGGGGAGCTGTTTTTT. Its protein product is CASSFDTGELFF.

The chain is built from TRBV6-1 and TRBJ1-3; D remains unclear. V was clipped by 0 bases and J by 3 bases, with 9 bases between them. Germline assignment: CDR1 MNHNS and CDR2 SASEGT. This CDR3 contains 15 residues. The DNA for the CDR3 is TGTGCCAGCAGTGAAGCTCCCTGGAGTGGAAACACCATATATTTT. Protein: CASSEAPWSGNTIYF.

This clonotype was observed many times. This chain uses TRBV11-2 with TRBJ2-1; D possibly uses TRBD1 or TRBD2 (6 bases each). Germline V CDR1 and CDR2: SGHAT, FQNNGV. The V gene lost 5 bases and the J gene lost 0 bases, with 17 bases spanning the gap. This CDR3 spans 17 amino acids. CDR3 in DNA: TGTGCCAGCAGCCCGCTAGGGGGGATTAGCTCCTACAATGAGCAGTTCTTC. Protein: CASSPLGGISSYNEQFF.

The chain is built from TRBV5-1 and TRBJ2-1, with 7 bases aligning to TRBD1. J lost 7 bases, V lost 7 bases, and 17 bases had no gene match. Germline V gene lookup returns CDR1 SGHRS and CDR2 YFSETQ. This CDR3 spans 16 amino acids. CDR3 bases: TGCGCCAGCGCCCCAGCCGCCGGGACAGACAGAAATGAGCAGTTCTTC. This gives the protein CASAPAAGTDRNEQFF.

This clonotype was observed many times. This chain's CDR3 is CASSFPPAGSYEQYF. Written as DNA, the CDR3 is TGTGCCAGCAGTTTCCCCCCAGCGGGATCCTACGAGCAGTACTTC. The rearrangement joins TRBV28 to TRBJ2-7; 7 positions agree with TRBD2. The V gene's germline CDR1 is MDHEN and CDR2 SYDVKM. The CDR3 spans 15 residues. V was clipped by 3 bases and J by 1 base; unmatched bases: 6.

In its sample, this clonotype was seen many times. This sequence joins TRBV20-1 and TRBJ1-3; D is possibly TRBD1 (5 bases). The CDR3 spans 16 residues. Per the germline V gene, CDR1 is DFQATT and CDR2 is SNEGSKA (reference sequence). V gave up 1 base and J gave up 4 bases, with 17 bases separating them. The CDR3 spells CSARAMDPGAGNTIYF. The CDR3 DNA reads TGCAGTGCTAGAGCGATGGACCCTGGGGCCGGAAACACCATATATTTT.

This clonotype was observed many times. CDR3 protein: CASSSTSGPYEQYF. Here the CDR3 DNA reads TGTGCCAGCAGCAGTACTAGCGGCCCCTACGAGCAGTACTTC. The chain uses TRBV11-2 and TRBJ2-7, with 8 positions matching TRBD2. CDR1 and CDR2 (germline): SGHAT, FQNNGV. J was trimmed by 2 bases and V by 5 bases; bases with no gene match: 5. This CDR3 region has 14 residues.

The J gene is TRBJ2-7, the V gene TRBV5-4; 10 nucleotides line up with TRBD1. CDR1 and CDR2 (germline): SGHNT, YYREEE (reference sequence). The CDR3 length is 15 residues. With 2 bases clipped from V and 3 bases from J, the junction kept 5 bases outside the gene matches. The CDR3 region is CASSFTGTGDYEQYF. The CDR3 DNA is TGTGCCAGCAGCTTCACCGGGACAGGGGACTACGAGCAGTACTTC.

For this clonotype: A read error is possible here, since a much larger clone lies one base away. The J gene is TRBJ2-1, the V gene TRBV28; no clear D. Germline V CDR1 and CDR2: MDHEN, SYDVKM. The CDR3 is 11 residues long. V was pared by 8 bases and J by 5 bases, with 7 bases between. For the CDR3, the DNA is TGTGCCAGCGGGCAAAACAATGAGCAGTTCTTC. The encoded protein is CASGQNNEQFF.

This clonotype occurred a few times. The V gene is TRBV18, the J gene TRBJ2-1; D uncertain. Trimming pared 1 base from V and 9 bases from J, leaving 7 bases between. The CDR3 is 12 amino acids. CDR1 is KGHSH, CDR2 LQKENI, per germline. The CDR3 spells CASSPLPREQFF. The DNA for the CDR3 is TGTGCCAGCTCACCACTTCCCCGTGAGCAGTTCTTC. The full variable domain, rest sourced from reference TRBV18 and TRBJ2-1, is NAGVMQNPRHLVRRRGQEARLRCSPMKGHSHVYWYRQLPEEGLKFMVYLQKENIIDESGMPKERFSAEFPKEGPSILRIQQVVRGDSAAYFCASSPLPREQFFGPGTRLTVL.

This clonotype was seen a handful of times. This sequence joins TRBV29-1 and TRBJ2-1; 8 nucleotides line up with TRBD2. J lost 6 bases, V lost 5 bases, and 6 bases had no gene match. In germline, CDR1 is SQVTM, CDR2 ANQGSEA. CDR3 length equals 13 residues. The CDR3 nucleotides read TGCAGCGTTACGGGAGGGCCCCTCAATGAGCAGTTCTTC. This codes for CSVTGGPLNEQFF.

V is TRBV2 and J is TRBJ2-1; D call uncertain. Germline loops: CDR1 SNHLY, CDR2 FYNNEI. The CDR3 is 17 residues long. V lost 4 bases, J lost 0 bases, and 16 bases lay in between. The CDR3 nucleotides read TGTGCCAGCAGTGTCCCCGATCGGGTCAGCTCCTACAATGAGCAGTTCTTC. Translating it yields CASSVPDRVSSYNEQFF.

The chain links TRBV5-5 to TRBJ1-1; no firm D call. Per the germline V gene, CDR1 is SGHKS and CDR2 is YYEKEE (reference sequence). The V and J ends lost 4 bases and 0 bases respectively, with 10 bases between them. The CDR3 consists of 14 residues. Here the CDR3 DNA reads TGTGCCAGCAGCCTCTTGGAGCTGAACACTGAAGCTTTCTTT. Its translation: CASSLLELNTEAFF.

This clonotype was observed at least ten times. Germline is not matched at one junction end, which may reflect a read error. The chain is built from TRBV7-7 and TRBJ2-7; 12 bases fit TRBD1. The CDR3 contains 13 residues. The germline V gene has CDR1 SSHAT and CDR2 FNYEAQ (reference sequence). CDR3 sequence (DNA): TGTGCTAGCAGCCGGGACAGGGGGCACGAGCAGTACTTC. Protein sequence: CASSRDRGHEQYF.

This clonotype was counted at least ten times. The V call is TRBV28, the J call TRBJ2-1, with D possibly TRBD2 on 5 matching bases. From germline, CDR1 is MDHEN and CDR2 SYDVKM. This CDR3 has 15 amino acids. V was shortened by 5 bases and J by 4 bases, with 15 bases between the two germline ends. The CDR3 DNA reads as TGTGCCAGCAGTCAGGACTGGGCGAATTACAATGAGCAGTTCTTC. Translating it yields CASSQDWANYNEQFF.

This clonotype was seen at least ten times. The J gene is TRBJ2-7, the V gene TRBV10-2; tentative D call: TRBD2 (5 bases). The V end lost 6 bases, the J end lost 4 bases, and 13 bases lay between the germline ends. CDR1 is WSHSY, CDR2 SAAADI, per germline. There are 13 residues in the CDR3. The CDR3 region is CASRPGVAYEQYF. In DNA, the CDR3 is TGCGCCAGCAGACCTGGGGTAGCGTACGAGCAGTACTTC.

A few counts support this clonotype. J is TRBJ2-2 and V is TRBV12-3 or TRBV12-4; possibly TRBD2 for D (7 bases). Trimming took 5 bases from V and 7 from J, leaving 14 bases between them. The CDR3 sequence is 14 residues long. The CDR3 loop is CASSNREGNGELFF. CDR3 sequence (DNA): TGTGCCAGCAGTAACAGGGAGGGAAACGGGGAGCTGTTTTTT.

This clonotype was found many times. The CDR3 DNA follows: TGCAGTGCTGGATCCAGAGATACGCAGTATTTT. This encodes CSAGSRDTQYF. This chain joins TRBV20-1 and TRBJ2-3; D not certain. V lost 5 bases and J lost 5, with 8 bases in between. The CDR3 length is 11 residues. Germline CDR1 and CDR2: DFQATT and SNEGSKA (reference sequence).

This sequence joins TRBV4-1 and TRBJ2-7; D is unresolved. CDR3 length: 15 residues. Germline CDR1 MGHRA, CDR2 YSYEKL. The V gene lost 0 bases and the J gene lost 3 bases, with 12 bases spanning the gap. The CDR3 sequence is CASSQDAGTVYEQYF. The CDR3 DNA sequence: TGCGCCAGCAGCCAAGATGCTGGAACAGTCTACGAGCAGTACTTC.

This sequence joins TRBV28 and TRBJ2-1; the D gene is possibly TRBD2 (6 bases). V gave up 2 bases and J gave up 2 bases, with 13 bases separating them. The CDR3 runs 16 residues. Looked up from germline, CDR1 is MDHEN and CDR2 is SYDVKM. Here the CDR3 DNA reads TGTGCCAGCAGTTTAGGTGCGGGACTCACCTACAATGAGCAGTTCTTC. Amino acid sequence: CASSLGAGLTYNEQFF.

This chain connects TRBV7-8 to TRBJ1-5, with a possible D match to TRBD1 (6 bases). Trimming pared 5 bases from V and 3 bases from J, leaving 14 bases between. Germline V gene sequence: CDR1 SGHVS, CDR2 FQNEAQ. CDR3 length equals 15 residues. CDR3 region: CASSVVGAINQPQHF. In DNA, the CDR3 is TGTGCCAGCAGCGTAGTGGGGGCTATCAATCAGCCCCAGCATTTT.

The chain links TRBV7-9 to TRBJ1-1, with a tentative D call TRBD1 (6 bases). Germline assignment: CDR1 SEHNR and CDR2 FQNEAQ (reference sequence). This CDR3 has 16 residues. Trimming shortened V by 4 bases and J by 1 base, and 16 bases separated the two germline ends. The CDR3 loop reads CASSSPPWGRNTEAFF. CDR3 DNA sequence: TGTGCCAGCAGCTCCCCGCCTTGGGGGCGGAACACTGAAGCTTTCTTT.